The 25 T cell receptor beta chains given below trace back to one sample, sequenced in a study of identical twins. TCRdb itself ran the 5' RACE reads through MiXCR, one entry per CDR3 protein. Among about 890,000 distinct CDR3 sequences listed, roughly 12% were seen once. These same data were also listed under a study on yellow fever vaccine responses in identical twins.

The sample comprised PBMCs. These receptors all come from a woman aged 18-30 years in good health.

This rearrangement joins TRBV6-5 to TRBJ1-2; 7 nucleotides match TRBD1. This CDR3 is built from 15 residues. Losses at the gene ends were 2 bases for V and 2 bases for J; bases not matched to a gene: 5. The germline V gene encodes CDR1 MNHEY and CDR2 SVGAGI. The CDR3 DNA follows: TGTGCCAGCAGTTACGGGTCAGGGGGGAACTATGGCTACACCTTC. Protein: CASSYGSGGNYGYTF.

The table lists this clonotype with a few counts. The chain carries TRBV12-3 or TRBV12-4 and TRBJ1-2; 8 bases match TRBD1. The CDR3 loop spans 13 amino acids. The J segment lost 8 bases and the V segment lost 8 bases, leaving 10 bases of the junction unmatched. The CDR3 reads CASGPGGAGGYTF. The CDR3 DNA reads TGTGCCAGCGGACCAGGGGGCGCAGGGGGCTACACCTTC.

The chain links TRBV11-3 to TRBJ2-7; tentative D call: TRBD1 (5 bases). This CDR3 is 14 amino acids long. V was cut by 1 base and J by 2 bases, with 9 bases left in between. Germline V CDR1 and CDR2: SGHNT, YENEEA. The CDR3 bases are TGTGCCAGCAGCTTAGTTTGGGGCACCTACGAGCAGTACTTC. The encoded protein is CASSLVWGTYEQYF.

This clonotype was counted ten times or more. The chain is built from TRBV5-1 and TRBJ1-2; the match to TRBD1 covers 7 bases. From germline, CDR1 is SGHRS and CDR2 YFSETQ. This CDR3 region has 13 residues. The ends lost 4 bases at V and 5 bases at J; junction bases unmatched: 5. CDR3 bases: TGCGCCAGCAGCCCGGACAGGAGTTATGGCTACACCTTC. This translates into CASSPDRSYGYTF.

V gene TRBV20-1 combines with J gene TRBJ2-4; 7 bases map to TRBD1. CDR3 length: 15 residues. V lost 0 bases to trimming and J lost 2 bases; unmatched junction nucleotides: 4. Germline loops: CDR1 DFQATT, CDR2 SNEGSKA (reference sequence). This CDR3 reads CSARDGRGSKNIQYF. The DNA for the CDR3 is TGCAGTGCTAGAGACGGCAGGGGGTCCAAAAACATTCAGTACTTC.

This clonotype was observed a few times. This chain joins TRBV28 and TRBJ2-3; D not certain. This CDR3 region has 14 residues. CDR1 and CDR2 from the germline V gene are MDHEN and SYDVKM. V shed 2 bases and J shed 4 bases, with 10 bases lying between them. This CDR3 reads CASSLRENADTQYF. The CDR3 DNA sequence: TGTGCCAGCAGTTTACGAGAGAACGCAGATACGCAGTATTTT.

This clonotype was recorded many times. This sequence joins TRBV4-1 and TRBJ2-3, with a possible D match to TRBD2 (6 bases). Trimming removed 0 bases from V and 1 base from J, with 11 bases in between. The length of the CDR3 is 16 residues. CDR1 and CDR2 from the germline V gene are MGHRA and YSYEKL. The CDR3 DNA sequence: TGCGCCAGCAGCCAAGATGTACTAGCTCGCACAGATACGCAGTATTTT. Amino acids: CASSQDVLARTDTQYF.

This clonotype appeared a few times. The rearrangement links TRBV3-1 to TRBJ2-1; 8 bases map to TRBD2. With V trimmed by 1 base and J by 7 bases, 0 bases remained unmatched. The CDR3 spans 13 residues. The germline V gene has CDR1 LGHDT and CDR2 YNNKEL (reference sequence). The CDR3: CASSQVAGNEQFF. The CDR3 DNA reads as TGTGCCAGCAGCCAAGTAGCGGGGAATGAGCAGTTCTTC.

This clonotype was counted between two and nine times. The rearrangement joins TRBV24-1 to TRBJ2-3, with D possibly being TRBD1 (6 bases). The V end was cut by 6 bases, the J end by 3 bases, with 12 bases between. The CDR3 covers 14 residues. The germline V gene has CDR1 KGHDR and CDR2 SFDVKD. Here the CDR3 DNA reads TGTGCCACCAGTACGGGCACAGGGACAGATACGCAGTATTTT. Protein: CATSTGTGTDTQYF.

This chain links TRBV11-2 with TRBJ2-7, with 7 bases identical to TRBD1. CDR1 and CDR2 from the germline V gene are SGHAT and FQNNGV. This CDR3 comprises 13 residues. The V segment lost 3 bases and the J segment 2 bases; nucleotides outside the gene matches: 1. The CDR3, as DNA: TGTGCCAGCAGCTTTACAGGGGCCTACGAGCAGTACTTC. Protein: CASSFTGAYEQYF.

CDR3: CASRQLTSGTEEQFF. The CDR3 coding sequence is TGCGCCAGCCGACAATTGACTAGCGGGACCGAGGAGCAGTTCTTC. This sequence joins TRBV5-1 and TRBJ2-1; 11 bases line up with TRBD2. There are 15 residues in the CDR3. Germline V lookup: CDR1 SGHRS, CDR2 YFSETQ. The junction had 13 bases not matched to a gene; V was cut back by 7 bases and J by 10 bases.

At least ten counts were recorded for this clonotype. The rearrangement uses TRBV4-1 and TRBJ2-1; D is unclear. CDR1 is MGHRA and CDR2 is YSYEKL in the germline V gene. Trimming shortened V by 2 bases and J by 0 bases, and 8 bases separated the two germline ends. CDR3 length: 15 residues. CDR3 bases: TGCGCCAGCAGCCAACGTGAGAGCTCCTACAATGAGCAGTTCTTC. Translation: CASSQRESSYNEQFF.

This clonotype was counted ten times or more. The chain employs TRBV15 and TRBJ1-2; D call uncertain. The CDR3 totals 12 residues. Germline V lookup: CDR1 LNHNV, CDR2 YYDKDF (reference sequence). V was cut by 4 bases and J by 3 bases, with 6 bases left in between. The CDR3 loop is CATSTVDYGYTF. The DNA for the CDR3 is TGTGCCACCAGCACAGTGGACTATGGCTACACCTTC.

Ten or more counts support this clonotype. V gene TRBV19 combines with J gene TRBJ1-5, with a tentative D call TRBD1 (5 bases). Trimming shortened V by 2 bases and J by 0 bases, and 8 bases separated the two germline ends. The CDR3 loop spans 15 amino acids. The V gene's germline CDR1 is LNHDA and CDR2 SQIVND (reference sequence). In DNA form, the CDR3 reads TGTGCCAGTAGTATACGGGACGGTAGCAATCAGCCCCAGCATTTT. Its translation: CASSIRDGSNQPQHF. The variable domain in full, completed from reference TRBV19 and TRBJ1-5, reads DGGITQSPKYLFRKEGQNVTLSCEQNLNHDAMYWYRQDPGQGLRLIYYSQIVNDFQKGDIAEGYSVSREKKESFPLTVTSAQKNPTAFYLCASSIRDGSNQPQHFGDGTRLSIL.

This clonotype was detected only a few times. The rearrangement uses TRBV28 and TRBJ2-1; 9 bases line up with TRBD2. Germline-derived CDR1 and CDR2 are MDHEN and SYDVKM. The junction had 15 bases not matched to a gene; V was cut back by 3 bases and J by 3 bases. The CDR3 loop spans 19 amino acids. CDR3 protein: CASSFPPVGAGGFYNEQFF. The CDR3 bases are TGTGCCAGCAGTTTCCCTCCCGTCGGAGCGGGAGGATTCTACAATGAGCAGTTCTTC.

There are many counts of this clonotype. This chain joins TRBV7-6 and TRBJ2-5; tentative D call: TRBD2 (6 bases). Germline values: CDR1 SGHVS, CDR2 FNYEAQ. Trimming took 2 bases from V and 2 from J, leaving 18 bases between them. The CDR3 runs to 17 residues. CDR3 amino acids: CASSLLEAGRLQETQYF. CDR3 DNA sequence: TGTGCCAGCAGCTTACTGGAGGCGGGACGCCTTCAAGAGACCCAGTACTTC.

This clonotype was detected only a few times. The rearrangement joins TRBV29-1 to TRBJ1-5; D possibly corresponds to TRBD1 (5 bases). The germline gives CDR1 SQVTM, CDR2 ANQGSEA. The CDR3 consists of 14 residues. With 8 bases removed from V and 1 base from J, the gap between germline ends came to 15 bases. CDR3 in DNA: TGCAGCCCGCCGGGACGGGCGAGCAATCAGCCCCAGCATTTT. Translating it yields CSPPGRASNQPQHF.

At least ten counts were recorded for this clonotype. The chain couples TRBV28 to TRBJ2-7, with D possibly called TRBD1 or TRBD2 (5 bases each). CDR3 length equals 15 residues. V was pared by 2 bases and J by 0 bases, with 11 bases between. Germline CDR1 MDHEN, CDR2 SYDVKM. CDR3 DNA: TGTGCCAGCAGTTTAAGCCCAGGGACCTCCTACGAGCAGTACTTC. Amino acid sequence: CASSLSPGTSYEQYF.

The CDR3 nucleotides are TGTGCCAGCCTAAGGACAGGGGGAATGGACACTGAAGCTTTCTTT. Its translation: CASLRTGGMDTEAFF. The V and J genes are TRBV7-9 and TRBJ1-1, with 10 bases lining up with TRBD1. The length of the CDR3 is 15 residues. Germline V gene lookup returns CDR1 SEHNR and CDR2 FQNEAQ (reference sequence). J was trimmed by 3 bases and V by 8 bases; bases with no gene match: 9.

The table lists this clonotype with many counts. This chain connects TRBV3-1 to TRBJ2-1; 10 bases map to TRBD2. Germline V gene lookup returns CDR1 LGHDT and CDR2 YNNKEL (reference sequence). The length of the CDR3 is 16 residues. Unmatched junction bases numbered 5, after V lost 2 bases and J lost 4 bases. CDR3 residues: CASSQFLAGAYNEQFF. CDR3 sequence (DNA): TGTGCCAGCAGCCAATTTCTAGCGGGGGCATACAATGAGCAGTTCTTC.

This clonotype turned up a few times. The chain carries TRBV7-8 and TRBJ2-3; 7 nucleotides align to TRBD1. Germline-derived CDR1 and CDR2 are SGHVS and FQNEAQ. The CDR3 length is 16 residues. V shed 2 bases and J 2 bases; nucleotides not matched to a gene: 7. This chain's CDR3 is CASSLKRDSPTDTQYF. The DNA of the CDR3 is TGTGCCAGCAGCTTAAAGAGGGACAGCCCCACAGATACGCAGTATTTT. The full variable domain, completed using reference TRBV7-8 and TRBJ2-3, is GAGVSQSPRYKVAKRGQDVALRCDPISGHVSLFWYQQALGQGPEFLTYFQNEAQLDKSGLPSDRFFAERPEGSVSTLKIQRTQQEDSAVYLCASSLKRDSPTDTQYFGPGTRLTVL.

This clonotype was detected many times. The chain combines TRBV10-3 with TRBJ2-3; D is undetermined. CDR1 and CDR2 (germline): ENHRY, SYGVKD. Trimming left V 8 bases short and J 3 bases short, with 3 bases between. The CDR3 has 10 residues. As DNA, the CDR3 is TGTGCCATCGCAACAGATACGCAGTATTTT. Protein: CAIATDTQYF.

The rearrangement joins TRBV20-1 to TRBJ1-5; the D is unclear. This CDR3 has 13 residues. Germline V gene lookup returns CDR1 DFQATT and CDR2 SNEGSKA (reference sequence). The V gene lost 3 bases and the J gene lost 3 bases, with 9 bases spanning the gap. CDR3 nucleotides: TGCAGTGCTAGTTCCGGGGTCAATCAGCCCCAGCATTTT. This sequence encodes CSASSGVNQPQHF.

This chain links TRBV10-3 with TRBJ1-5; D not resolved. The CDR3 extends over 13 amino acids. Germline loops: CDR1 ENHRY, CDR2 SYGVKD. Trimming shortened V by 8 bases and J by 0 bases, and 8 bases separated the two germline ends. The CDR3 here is CAIREDSNQPQHF. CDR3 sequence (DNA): TGTGCCATCCGGGAGGATAGCAATCAGCCCCAGCATTTT.

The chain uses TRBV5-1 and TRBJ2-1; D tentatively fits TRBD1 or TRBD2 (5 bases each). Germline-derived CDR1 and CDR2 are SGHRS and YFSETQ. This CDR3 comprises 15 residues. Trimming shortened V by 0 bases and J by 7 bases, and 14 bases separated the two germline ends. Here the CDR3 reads CASSLGGAGRNEQFF. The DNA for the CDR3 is TGCGCCAGCAGCTTGGGAGGGGCAGGTCGGAATGAGCAGTTCTTC.